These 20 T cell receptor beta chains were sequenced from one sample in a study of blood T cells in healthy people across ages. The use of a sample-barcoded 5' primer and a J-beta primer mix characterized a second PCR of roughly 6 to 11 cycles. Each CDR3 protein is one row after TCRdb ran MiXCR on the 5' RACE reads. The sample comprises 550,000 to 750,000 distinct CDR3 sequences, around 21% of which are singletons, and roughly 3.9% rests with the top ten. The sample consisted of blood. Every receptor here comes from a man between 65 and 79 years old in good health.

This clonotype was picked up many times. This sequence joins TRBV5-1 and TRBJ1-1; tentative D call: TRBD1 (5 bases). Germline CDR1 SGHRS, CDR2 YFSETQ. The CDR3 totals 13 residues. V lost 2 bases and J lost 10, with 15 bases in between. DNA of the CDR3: TGCGCCAGCAGCTTCGCCGGCAGGGAGGTAGCTTTCTTT. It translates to CASSFAGREVAFF.

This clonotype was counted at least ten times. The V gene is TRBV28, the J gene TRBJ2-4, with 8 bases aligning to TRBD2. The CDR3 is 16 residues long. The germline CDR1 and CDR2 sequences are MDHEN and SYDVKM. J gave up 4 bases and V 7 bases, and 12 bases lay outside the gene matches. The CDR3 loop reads CASTPAGEGSKNIQYF. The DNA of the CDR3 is TGTGCCAGCACCCCAGCGGGAGAAGGATCTAAAAACATTCAGTACTTC.

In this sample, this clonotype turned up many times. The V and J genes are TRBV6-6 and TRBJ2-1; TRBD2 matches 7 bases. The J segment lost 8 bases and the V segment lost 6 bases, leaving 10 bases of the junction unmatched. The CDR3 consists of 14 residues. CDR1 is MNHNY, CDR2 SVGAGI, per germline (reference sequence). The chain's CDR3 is CASSQGLDRDEQFF. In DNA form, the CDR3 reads TGTGCCAGCAGCCAAGGACTAGACAGAGATGAGCAGTTCTTC.

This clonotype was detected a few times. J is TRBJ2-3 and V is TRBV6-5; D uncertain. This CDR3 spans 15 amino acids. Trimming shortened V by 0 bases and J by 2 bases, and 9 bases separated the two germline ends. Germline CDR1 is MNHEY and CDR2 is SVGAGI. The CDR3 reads CASSYSGTYTDTQYF. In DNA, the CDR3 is TGTGCCAGCAGTTACTCCGGCACTTACACAGATACGCAGTATTTT.

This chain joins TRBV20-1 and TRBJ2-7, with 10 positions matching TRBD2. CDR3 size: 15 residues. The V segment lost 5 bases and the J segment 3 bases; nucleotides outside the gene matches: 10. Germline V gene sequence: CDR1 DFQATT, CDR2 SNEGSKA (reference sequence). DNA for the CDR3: TGCAGTGCTCCCGCCCGGGCTAGCGGGAGCTACGAGCAGTACTTC. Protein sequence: CSAPARASGSYEQYF.

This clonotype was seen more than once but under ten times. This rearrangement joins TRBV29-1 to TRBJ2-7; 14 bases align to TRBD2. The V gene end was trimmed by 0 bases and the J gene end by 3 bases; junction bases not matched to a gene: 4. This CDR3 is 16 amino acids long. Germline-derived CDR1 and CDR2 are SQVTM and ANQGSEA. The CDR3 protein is CSVEEGTSGSVYEQYF. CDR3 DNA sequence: TGCAGCGTTGAAGAGGGGACTAGCGGGAGTGTCTACGAGCAGTACTTC.

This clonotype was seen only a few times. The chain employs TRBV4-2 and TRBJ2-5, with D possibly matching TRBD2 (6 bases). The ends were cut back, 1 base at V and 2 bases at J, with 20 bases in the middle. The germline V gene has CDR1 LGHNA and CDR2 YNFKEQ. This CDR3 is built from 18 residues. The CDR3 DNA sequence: TGTGCCAGCAGCCAAGGCTCCACTCTAGCGAATAGACAAGAGACCCAGTACTTC. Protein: CASSQGSTLANRQETQYF.

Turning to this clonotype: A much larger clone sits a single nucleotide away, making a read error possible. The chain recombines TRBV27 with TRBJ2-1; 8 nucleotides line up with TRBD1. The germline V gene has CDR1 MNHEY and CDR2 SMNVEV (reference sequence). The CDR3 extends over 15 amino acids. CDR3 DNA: TGTGCCAGCAGTTTAGGGACAGGAGCCTACAATGAGCAGCTCTTC. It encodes CASSLGTGAYNEQLF.

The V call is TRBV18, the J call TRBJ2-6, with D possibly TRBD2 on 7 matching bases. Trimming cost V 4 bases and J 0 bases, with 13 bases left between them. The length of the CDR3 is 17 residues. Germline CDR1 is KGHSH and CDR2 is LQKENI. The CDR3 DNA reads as TGTGCCAGCTCACTAGACGGGGGGCTCTCTGGGGCCAACGTCCTGACTTTC. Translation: CASSLDGGLSGANVLTF.

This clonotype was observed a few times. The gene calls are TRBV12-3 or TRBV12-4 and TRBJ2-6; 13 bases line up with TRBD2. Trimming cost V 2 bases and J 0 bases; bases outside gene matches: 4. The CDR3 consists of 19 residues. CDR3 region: CASSLIGTSGDSGANVLTF. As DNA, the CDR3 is TGTGCCAGCAGTTTAATTGGGACTAGCGGGGACTCTGGGGCCAACGTCCTGACTTTC.

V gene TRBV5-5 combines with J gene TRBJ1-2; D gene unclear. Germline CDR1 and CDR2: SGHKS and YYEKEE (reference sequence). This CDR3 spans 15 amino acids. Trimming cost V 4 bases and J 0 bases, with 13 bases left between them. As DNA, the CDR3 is TGTGCCAGCAGCAGGAGCCTAGAATCTAACTATGGCTACACCTTC. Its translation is CASSRSLESNYGYTF. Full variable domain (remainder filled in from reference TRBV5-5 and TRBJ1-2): DAGVTQSPTHLIKTRGQQVTLRCSPISGHKSVSWYQQVLGQGPQFIFQYYEKEERGRGNFPDRFSARQFPNYSSELNVNALLLGDSALYLCASSRSLESNYGYTFGSGTRLTVV.

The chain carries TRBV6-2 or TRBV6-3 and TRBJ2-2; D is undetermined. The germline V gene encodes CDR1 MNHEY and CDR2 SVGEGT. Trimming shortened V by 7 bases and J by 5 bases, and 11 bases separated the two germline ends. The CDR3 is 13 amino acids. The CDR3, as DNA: TGTGCCAGCAACCCAACCTCGACCGGGGAGCTGTTTTTT. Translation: CASNPTSTGELFF.

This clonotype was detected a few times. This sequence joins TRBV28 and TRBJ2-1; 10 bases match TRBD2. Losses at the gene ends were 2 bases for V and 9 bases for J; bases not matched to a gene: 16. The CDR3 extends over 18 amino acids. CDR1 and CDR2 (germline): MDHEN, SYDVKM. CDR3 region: CASSLSPGLASGSSEQFF. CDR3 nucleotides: TGTGCCAGCAGTTTAAGCCCCGGTCTGGCTAGCGGGAGCTCTGAGCAGTTCTTC.

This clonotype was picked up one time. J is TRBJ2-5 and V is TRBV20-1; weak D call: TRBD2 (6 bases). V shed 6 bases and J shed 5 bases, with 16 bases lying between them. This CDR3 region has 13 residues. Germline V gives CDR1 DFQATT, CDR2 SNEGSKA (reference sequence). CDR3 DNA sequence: TGCAGTGCACCGGAGCGGGTAGTGGAGACCCAGTACTTC. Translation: CSAPERVVETQYF.

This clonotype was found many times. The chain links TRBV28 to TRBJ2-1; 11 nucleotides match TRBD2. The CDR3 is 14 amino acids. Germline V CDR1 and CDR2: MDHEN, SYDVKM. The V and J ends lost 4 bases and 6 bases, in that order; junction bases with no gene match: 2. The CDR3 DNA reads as TGTGCCAGCAGTTGGACTAGCGGGTCCAATGAGCAGTTCTTC. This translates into CASSWTSGSNEQFF.

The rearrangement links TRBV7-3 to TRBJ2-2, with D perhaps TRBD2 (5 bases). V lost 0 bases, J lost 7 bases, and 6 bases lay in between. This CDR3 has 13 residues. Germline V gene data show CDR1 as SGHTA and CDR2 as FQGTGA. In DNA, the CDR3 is TGTGCCAGCAGCTTAACTAGCGTCGGGGAGCTGTTTTTT. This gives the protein CASSLTSVGELFF.

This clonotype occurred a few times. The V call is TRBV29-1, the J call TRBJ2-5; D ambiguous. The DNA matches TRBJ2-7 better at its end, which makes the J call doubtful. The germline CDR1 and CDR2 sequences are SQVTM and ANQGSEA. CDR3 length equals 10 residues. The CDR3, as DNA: TGCAGCGCAGTGGTTCACGAGCAGTACTTC. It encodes CSAVVHEQYF.

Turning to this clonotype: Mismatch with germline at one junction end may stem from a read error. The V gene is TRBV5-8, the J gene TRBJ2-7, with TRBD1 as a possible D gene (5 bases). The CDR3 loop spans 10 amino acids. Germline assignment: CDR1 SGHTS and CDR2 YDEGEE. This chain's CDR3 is CASSLEVRVF. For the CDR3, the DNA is TGTGCCAGCAGCTTAGAGGTCAGGGTATTC.

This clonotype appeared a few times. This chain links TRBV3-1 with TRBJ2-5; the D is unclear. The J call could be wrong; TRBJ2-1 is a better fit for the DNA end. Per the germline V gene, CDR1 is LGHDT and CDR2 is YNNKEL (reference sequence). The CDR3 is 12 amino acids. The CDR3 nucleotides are TGTGCCAGCAGGTTGGCTGCTAATGAGCAGTTCTTC. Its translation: CASRLAANEQFF.

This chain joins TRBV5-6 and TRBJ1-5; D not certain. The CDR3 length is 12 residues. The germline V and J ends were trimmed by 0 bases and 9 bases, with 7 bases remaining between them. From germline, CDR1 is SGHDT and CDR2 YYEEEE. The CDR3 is CASSLGPGPQHF. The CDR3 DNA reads TGTGCCAGCAGCTTGGGACCTGGGCCCCAGCATTTT.